The 4 T cell receptor beta chains listed next were all sequenced from one sample in a study of early T cells in non-severe SARS-CoV-2 infection. TCRdb called the 5' RACE reads again in MiXCR, with one record for every CDR3 protein. Altogether approximately 110,000 distinct CDR3 sequences are present, 15% being singletons, with the ten largest covering roughly 22%. The specimen was whole blood. The receptor source for this set is an adult who was a healthcare worker with PCR-confirmed SARS-CoV-2 infection or an uninfected control (not recorded which).

The rearrangement links TRBV4-1 to TRBJ2-3, with D perhaps matching TRBD1 or TRBD2 (5 bases each). Germline V CDR1 and CDR2: MGHRA, YSYEKL. V was cut by 0 bases and J by 8 bases, with 18 bases left in between. The CDR3 runs 16 residues. The CDR3 loop is CASSQEGPSRGTTQYF. The CDR3 DNA is TGCGCCAGCAGCCAAGAGGGCCCGTCCCGAGGGACTACGCAGTATTTT.

This clonotype turned up a few times. The gene calls are TRBV11-2 and TRBJ2-5; D gene unclear. Between the trimmed V and J ends, which lost 4 bases and 3 bases, there was a span of 12 bases. The CDR3 contains 14 residues. Germline CDR1 and CDR2: SGHAT and FQNNGV. The CDR3 loop reads CASSSFGRKETQYF. CDR3 DNA sequence: TGTGCCAGCAGCTCCTTCGGGCGAAAAGAGACCCAGTACTTC.

This clonotype has only a few counts. The chain recombines TRBV5-1 with TRBJ1-2; a weak D match, TRBD1 (5 bases). The CDR3 loop spans 13 amino acids. Trimming shortened V by 1 base and J by 6 bases, and 10 bases separated the two germline ends. Germline CDR1 reads SGHRS; CDR2 reads YFSETQ. DNA of the CDR3: TGCGCCAGCAGCTTGCAAGGGGCCAATGGCTACACCTTC. Its protein product is CASSLQGANGYTF.

This chain links TRBV12-3 or TRBV12-4 with TRBJ2-7; D not certain. The CDR3 contains 12 residues. V shed 9 bases and J shed 6 bases, with 15 bases lying between them. The CDR3 sequence is CASKGVGLEQYF. CDR3 in DNA: TGTGCCAGTAAGGGCGTGGGTCTCGAGCAGTACTTC.